The clone carrying this T cell receptor (beta chain) was picked up a small number of times. The sample is drawn from a study of blood T cell repertoires in COVID-19. The CDR3 totals 17 residues. CDR1 is LGHNA, CDR2 YNFKEQ, per germline. V was pared by 1 base and J by 6 bases, with 9 bases of the junction left unmatched. Authors' data handling: Amplification of reference gene primers was used by the study to estimate nucleated cell counts. Sequenced by immunoSEQ multiplex PCR; TCRdb stores in-frame clones only, minus some. From that table come the V and J calls and clone size; the DNA was used to work out D and trimming. In the table there are some 75,000 clones, less than 90% of which are singletons. Patients at the Seattle site were enrolled during active infection and followed longitudinally.

The sequence was obtained from a man in his fifties with COVID-19, enrolled during active disease. Sequenced sample: peripheral blood. The J gene is TRBJ2-1, the V gene TRBV4-2; TRBD2 aligns across 10 bases. For the CDR3, the DNA is TGTGCCAGCAGCCAAGCCGGAATAACTAGCGGGATCAATGAGCAGTTCTTC. Its translation: CASSQAGITSGINEQFF.